This TCR beta chain was found in a study of blood T cell repertoires in COVID-19 (dated by TCRdb to 2020 to 2022). General notes on the study: Collaborator samples came from the United States, Italy and Spain and covered acute and convalescent phases of COVID-19. The prospective study material was composed of cDNA or gDNA derived from T cells, B-cell-depleted T cells, or PBMCs. Subjects who had been exposed to COVID-19, were actively infected with it, or had recovered from it provided the deeply sampled blood TCRbeta repertoires that made up the dataset. A freely available public database, intended as a resource for researchers studying the immune response to SARS-CoV-2, is where the repertoires were released. Samples were obtained from the ongoing ImmuneRACE study (first 160 participants) and from about 1,300 subjects provided by 6 global collaborators. Sample metadata almost always included a de-identified subject ID, COVID-19 status, age in years and sex. Where available, HLA class I and class II types were obtained from metadata supplied by the sample provider rather than from assay-based typing.

CDR1 and CDR2 were assigned from the germline V gene as SGHRS and YFSETQ. Inclusive of the bounding cysteine and phenylalanine, the CDR3 is 14 residues long. Here the CDR3 DNA is all that survives: 42 bases in frame from base 1. V ends up 3 bases short and J 4 bases short, with an unmatched junction base count of 5. Whole blood was collected in K2EDTA tubes by collaborating institutions according to the institutions' own protocols. For TCRbeta analysis, collaborators shipped samples as frozen whole blood, isolated PBMCs, or DNA extracted from either of those sample types. About this clone: This clone's antigen is unknown. No per-base quality is available; no much larger clone lies one base away.

The paper as a whole reports these results and caveats: The quantity of clinical and demographic metadata differed by source and by participant and was supplied without curation.

TCRbeta CDR3 regions were amplified from genomic DNA by means of the immunoSEQ Assay, a bias-controlled multiplex PCR. As for how the authors treated the data: Nucleated cell counts per sample were estimated from amplification of reference gene primers within the assay. Sequence reads were collapsed and filtered to measure the absolute abundance of every unique TCRbeta CDR3 rearrangement. For each sample, productive Simpson clonality was calculated as the square root of Simpson's diversity index over productive rearrangements. TCRdb obtained this table from immuneACCESS and retained in-frame rearrangements with V and J assigned. These tables miss some clones; where compared with another copy, unresolved V genes account for less than half of the shortfall, and the remainder is unexplained. V, J and clone size are taken as reported in that table, and D and trimming were inferred from the DNA itself. Recorded for this sample are about 250,000 clones; roughly four fifths of them occurred a single time. In total, the top ten clones hold approximately 4.5% of the sample.

The sequence was obtained from a woman in her 70s with acute or convalescent COVID-19. This chain is built from TRBV5-1 and TRBJ1-2, with 8 bases aligning to TRBD1. Sample: peripheral blood. The nucleotide sequence is given as TGCGCCAGCAGCTCAGGACAGGGAACCTATGGCTACACCTTC. Its protein is CASSSGQGTYGYTF.